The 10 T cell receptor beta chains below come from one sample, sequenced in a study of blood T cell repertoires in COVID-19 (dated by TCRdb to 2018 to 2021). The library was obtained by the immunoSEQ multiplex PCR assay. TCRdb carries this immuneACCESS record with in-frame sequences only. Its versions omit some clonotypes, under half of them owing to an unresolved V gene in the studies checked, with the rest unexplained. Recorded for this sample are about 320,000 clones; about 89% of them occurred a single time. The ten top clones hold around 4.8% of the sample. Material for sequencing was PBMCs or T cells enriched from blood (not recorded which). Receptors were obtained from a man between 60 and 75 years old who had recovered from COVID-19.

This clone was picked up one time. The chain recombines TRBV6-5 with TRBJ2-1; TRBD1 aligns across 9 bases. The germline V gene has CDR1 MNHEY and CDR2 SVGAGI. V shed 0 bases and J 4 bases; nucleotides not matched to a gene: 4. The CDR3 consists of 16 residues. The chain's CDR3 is CASSYSWDRAYNEQFF. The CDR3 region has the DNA TGTGCCAGCAGTTACTCGTGGGACAGGGCTTACAATGAGCAGTTCTTC.

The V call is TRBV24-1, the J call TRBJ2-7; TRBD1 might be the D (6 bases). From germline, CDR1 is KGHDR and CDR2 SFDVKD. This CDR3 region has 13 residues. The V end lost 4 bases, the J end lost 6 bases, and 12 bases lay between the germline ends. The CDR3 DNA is TGTGCCACCAGTGAACCAGGGACACCCGAGCAGTACTTC. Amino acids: CATSEPGTPEQYF.

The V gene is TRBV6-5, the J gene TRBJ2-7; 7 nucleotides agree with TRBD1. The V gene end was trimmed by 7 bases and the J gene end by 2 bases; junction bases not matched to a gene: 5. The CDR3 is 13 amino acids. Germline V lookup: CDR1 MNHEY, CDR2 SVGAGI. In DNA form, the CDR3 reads TGTGCCAGCACCGGGACAGAGGCCTACGAGCAGTACTTC. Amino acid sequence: CASTGTEAYEQYF.

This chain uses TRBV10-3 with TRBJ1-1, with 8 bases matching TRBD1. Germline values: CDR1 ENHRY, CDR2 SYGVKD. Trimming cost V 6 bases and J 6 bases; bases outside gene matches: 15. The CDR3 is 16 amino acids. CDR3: CAISPGQEAGGAEAFF. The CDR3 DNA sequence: TGTGCCATCAGCCCGGGACAGGAAGCAGGCGGCGCTGAAGCTTTCTTT.

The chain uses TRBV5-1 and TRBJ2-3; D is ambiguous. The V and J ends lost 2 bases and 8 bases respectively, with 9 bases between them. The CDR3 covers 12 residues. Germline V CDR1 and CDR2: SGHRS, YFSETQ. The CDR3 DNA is TGCGCCAGCAGCTTACTGGTCGGTACGCAGTATTTT. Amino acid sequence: CASSLLVGTQYF.

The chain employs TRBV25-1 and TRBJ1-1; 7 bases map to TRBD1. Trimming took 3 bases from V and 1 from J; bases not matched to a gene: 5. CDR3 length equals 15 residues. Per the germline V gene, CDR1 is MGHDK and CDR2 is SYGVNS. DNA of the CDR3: TGTGCCAGCAGTGAGACAGGGCGGACGAACACTGAAGCTTTCTTT. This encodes CASSETGRTNTEAFF.

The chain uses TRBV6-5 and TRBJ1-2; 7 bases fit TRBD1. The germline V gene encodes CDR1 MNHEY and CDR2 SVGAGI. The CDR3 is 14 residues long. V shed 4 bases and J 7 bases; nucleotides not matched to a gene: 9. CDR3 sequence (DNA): TGTGCCAGCAGTTCCAACGACAGGGCAAGTGGCTACACCTTC. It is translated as CASSSNDRASGYTF.

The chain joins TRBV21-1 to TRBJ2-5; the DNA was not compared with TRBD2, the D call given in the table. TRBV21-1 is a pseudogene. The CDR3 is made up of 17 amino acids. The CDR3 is CASSERGGRIQLETQYF. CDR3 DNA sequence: TGTGCCAGCAGCGAAAGGGGGGGCAGGATCCAGCTTGAGACCCAGTACTTC.

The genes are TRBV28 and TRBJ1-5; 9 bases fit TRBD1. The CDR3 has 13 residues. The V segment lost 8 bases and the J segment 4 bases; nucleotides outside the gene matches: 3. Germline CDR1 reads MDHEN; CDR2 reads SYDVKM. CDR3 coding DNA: TGTGCCAGCCGGGACAGGGAAAATCAGCCCCAGCATTTT. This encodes CASRDRENQPQHF. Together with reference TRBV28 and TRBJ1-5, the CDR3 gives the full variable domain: DVKVTQSSRYLVKRTGEKVFLECVQDMDHENMFWYRQDPGLGLRLIYFSYDVKMKEKGDIPEGYSVSREKKERFSLILESASTNQTSMYLCASRDRENQPQHFGDGTRLSIL.

Here the CDR3 reads CASSPKTSGTSTDTQYF. In DNA form, the CDR3 reads TGCGCCAGCAGCCCAAAGACTAGCGGGACTAGCACAGATACGCAGTATTTT. The genes are TRBV5-1 and TRBJ2-3; 11 bases map to TRBD2. The CDR3 runs to 17 residues. CDR1 is SGHRS, CDR2 YFSETQ, per germline. Trimming at V came to 4 bases and at J to 0 bases, leaving 7 bases not matched to a gene.